The clone carrying this T cell receptor (beta chain) showed up many times. MiXCR was run by TCRdb on the 5' RACE reads, yielding one entry per CDR3 protein. The data contain around 30,000 distinct CDR3 sequences, about 5% of them seen just once; the ten biggest clones take up approximately 25%. The sample belongs to a study of early T cells in non-severe SARS-CoV-2 infection. Sequenced input: whole blood. The clonotype was recovered from an adult who was a healthcare worker with PCR-confirmed SARS-CoV-2 infection or an uninfected control (not recorded which).

The chain's CDR3 is CATQSSYEQYF. Here the CDR3 DNA reads TGTGCGACTCAAAGCTCCTACGAGCAGTACTTC. The chain employs TRBV28 and TRBJ2-7; D is uncertain. Germline V gives CDR1 MDHEN, CDR2 SYDVKM. The CDR3 has 11 amino acids.